The next 27 T cell receptor beta chains were all read from a single sample in a study of cytomegalovirus exposure and HLA in healthy donors. It was with 60 Vbeta and 13 Jbeta primers that the PCR ran. Measured with immunoSEQ multiplex PCR; TCRdb has only the in-frame clones, and not every one. The sample carries some 140,000 clones, around 85% recorded once. Sequenced: PBMCs. All receptors derive from a woman between 45 and 65 years old in good health and CMV-seropositive.

This clone was observed a single time. CDR3 sequence: CAIIVLPQDSYEQYF. The CDR3 region has the DNA TGTGCCATCATCGTCTTGCCACAAGACTCCTACGAGCAGTACTTC. The chain is built from TRBV10-3 and TRBJ2-7; D is ambiguous. Germline V CDR1 and CDR2: ENHRY, SYGVKD. The CDR3 runs to 15 residues. Deletions cut 7 bases from V and 0 bases from J, with 16 bases between.

This clone was seen a handful of times. The gene calls are TRBV30 and TRBJ2-7; 11 bases match TRBD1. V lost 2 bases, J lost 1 base, and 1 base stayed unmatched. This CDR3 spans 14 amino acids. Germline V gene lookup returns CDR1 GTSNPN and CDR2 SVGIG (reference sequence). The CDR3 bases are TGTGCCTGGAGTCGGGACAGGGGGTCCTACGAGCAGTACTTC. This gives the protein CAWSRDRGSYEQYF.

This clone appeared a few times. This chain links TRBV4-2 with TRBJ2-2; TRBD1 is a possible D gene (6 bases). Trimming removed 3 bases at V and 1 base at J, with 6 bases between. CDR1 LGHNA and CDR2 YNFKEQ come from the germline V gene. The CDR3 extends over 14 amino acids. DNA for the CDR3: TGTGCCAGCAGCCAGGGACAGAACACCGGGGAGCTGTTTTTT. It yields the protein CASSQGQNTGELFF.

The rearrangement links TRBV6-1 to TRBJ1-1; D is unclear. Germline assignment: CDR1 MNHNS and CDR2 SASEGT. The CDR3 is 14 residues long. Trimming took off 1 base at V and 6 bases at J, with 12 bases between the two ends. The CDR3 region is CASSEGPQEAEAFF. The CDR3 DNA is TGTGCCAGCAGTGAAGGACCGCAGGAGGCTGAAGCTTTCTTT.

The chain links TRBV20-1 to TRBJ2-7; 7 bases align to TRBD2. Trimming at V came to 3 bases and at J to 4 bases, leaving 0 bases not matched to a gene. Germline values: CDR1 DFQATT, CDR2 SNEGSKA (reference sequence). This CDR3 region has 11 residues. The CDR3, as DNA: TGCAGTGCTAGCGGGAGGTACGAGCAGTACTTC. The encoded protein is CSASGRYEQYF.

The chain links TRBV7-2 to TRBJ2-7; 8 bases are shared with TRBD2. V was clipped by 4 bases and J by 2 bases; unmatched bases: 4. This CDR3 region has 14 residues. Germline V gives CDR1 SGHTA, CDR2 FQGNSA. CDR3: CASSSGLAPYEQYF. The CDR3 DNA reads as TGTGCCAGCAGCTCAGGACTAGCTCCCTACGAGCAGTACTTC.

This chain uses TRBV7-9 with TRBJ2-5; TRBD2 matches 16 bases. V gave up 5 bases and J gave up 0 bases; unmatched junction bases: 9. There are 19 residues in the CDR3. CDR1 SEHNR and CDR2 FQNEAQ come from the germline V gene (reference sequence). The CDR3 DNA is TGTGCCAGCAGCGACGGGACTAGCGGGGGGGACCAGTACCAAGAGACCCAGTACTTC. It translates to CASSDGTSGGDQYQETQYF.

This sequence joins TRBV4-2 and TRBJ1-6, with D unclear. Trimming took 1 base from V and 14 from J, leaving 12 bases between them. This CDR3 is built from 13 residues. The V gene's germline CDR1 is LGHNA and CDR2 YNFKEQ. CDR3 sequence (DNA): TGTGCCAGCAGCCAAGGATTACTTTCGGCCCTCCACTTT. This encodes CASSQGLLSALHF.

CDR3 nucleotide sequence: TGTGCCAGCAGCCAGACAGGGGGCGCCTATTCACCCCTCCACTTT. Encoded protein: CASSQTGGAYSPLHF. The V and J genes are TRBV7-3 and TRBJ1-6; 10 bases agree with TRBD1. CDR3 length: 15 residues. The germline gives CDR1 SGHTA, CDR2 FQGTGA. V shed 5 bases, J shed 8 bases, and the junction held 6 bases outside the gene matches.

This clone turned up a few times. V and J are TRBV6-1 and TRBJ2-7; D is perhaps TRBD2 (5 bases). CDR1 is MNHNS and CDR2 is SASEGT in the germline V gene. The V end was cut by 0 bases, the J end by 4 bases, with 10 bases between. The CDR3 sequence is 14 residues long. This CDR3 is CASSEAVRVYEQYF. The CDR3 nucleotides read TGTGCCAGCAGTGAAGCGGTGAGGGTTTACGAGCAGTACTTC.

This clone was detected only a few times. The chain carries TRBV5-4 and TRBJ2-7; 7 bases map to TRBD1. V gave up 5 bases and J gave up 4 bases; unmatched junction bases: 6. CDR3 length equals 13 residues. Per the germline V gene, CDR1 is SGHNT and CDR2 is YYREEE (reference sequence). CDR3: CASSQKDRYEQYF. The DNA of the CDR3 is TGTGCCAGCAGTCAAAAGGACAGGTACGAGCAGTACTTC.

The rearrangement joins TRBV5-6 to TRBJ1-1; D ambiguous. Germline CDR1 reads SGHDT; CDR2 reads YYEEEE. Deletions cut 5 bases from V and 3 bases from J, with 11 bases between. The CDR3 spans 13 residues. The CDR3 DNA reads as TGTGCCAGCAGGCCCCGGGAATACACTGAAGCTTTCTTT. Protein sequence: CASRPREYTEAFF.

This clone was seen just once. The V and J genes are TRBV2 and TRBJ2-5; 7 positions match TRBD1. The end of the DNA aligns better with TRBJ2-7, so the J call may be wrong. Germline-derived CDR1 and CDR2 are SNHLY and FYNNEI. The CDR3 runs 15 residues. The chain's CDR3 is CASSGRTGEGYEQYF. In DNA form, the CDR3 reads TGTGCCAGCAGTGGGAGGACAGGCGAGGGGTACGAGCAGTACTTC.

V is TRBV28 and J is TRBJ1-5; no clear D. The germline CDR1 and CDR2 sequences are MDHEN and SYDVKM. The V and J ends lost 4 bases and 2 bases respectively, with 12 bases between them. The CDR3 runs 15 residues. The CDR3 region is CASSSGTGGNQPQHF. DNA for the CDR3: TGTGCCAGCAGTTCAGGCACCGGGGGCAATCAGCCCCAGCATTTT.

This chain connects TRBV7-9 to TRBJ2-7; TRBD1 agrees at 7 bases. The CDR3 extends over 14 amino acids. Germline CDR1 is SEHNR and CDR2 is FQNEAQ (reference sequence). The J segment lost 2 bases and the V segment lost 3 bases, leaving 4 bases of the junction unmatched. This chain's CDR3 is CASSLTGTAYEQYF. CDR3 nucleotide sequence: TGTGCCAGCAGCTTGACCGGGACAGCCTACGAGCAGTACTTC.

The genes are TRBV28 and TRBJ2-7, with D unclear. This CDR3 has 13 residues. The V end was cut by 1 base, the J end by 1 base, with 5 bases between. Germline values: CDR1 MDHEN, CDR2 SYDVKM. CDR3 loop: CASSLSTSYEQYF. CDR3 DNA sequence: TGTGCCAGCAGTTTATCAACTTCCTACGAGCAGTACTTC.

This chain connects TRBV28 to TRBJ2-3, with 10 bases identical to TRBD2. Germline V CDR1 and CDR2: MDHEN, SYDVKM. The CDR3 runs 16 residues. The trim removed 5 bases at V and 2 bases at J, leaving 7 bases unmatched. Here the CDR3 reads CASSPAGGPYTDTQYF. CDR3 nucleotides: TGTGCCAGCAGTCCAGCGGGGGGGCCTTACACAGATACGCAGTATTTT.

V is TRBV6-1 and J is TRBJ1-1; D gene unclear. V lost 2 bases to trimming and J lost 5 bases, with 12 bases between them. Germline V gene sequence: CDR1 MNHNS, CDR2 SASEGT. The CDR3 totals 14 residues. The CDR3 DNA sequence: TGTGCCAGCAGTGAACGGGGTAGGGTAACTGAAGCTTTCTTT. It specifies CASSERGRVTEAFF.

The chain recombines TRBV11-3 with TRBJ2-5; TRBD2 aligns across 9 bases. V trimming: 5 bases; J trimming: 2 bases; junction bases outside the gene matches: 3. Germline V CDR1 and CDR2: SGHNT, YENEEA. CDR3 length equals 14 residues. CDR3 sequence: CASSLSGGQETQYF. DNA of the CDR3: TGTGCCAGCAGCCTTAGCGGGGGACAAGAGACCCAGTACTTC.

The CDR3 bases are TGTGCCAGCAGCTTCTCGGATAGCGGGGGGGCAAACATTCAGTACTTC. Translated: CASSFSDSGGANIQYF. The rearrangement joins TRBV11-2 to TRBJ2-4; 11 positions match TRBD2. The CDR3 is made up of 16 amino acids. With V trimmed by 3 bases and J by 6 bases, 7 bases remained unmatched. CDR1 is SGHAT, CDR2 FQNNGV, per germline.

V usage is TRBV5-8 and J usage is TRBJ2-7; D is undetermined. Germline CDR1 and CDR2: SGHTS and YDEGEE. V lost 1 base, J lost 0 bases, and 11 bases lay in between. This CDR3 comprises 15 residues. The CDR3 here is CASSLHRSGSYEQYF. CDR3 sequence (DNA): TGTGCCAGCAGCTTGCACAGATCAGGCTCCTACGAGCAGTACTTC. The complete variable domain, with remaining parts taken from reference TRBV5-8 and TRBJ2-7, reads EAGVTQSPTHLIKTRGQQATLRCSPISGHTSVYWYQQALGLGLQFLLWYDEGEERNRGNFPPRFSGRQFPNYSSELNVNALELEDSALYLCASSLHRSGSYEQYFGPGTRLTVT.

J is TRBJ2-7 and V is TRBV7-3; the match to TRBD1 covers 7 bases. The J segment lost 2 bases and the V segment lost 0 bases, leaving 4 bases of the junction unmatched. Germline values: CDR1 SGHTA, CDR2 FQGTGA. The CDR3 contains 15 residues. The CDR3 loop reads CASSLTSGGTYEQYF. CDR3 nucleotide sequence: TGTGCCAGCAGCTTAACTTCAGGGGGAACCTACGAGCAGTACTTC.

The chain is built from TRBV11-2 and TRBJ2-5, with 9 bases identical to TRBD1. CDR1 SGHAT and CDR2 FQNNGV come from the germline V gene. CDR3 length: 15 amino acids. V was pared by 0 bases and J by 2 bases, with 1 base of the junction left unmatched. CDR3 bases: TGTGCCAGCAGCTTAGATGGGACAGGGCAAGAGACCCAGTACTTC. It codes for CASSLDGTGQETQYF. Supplemented by reference TRBV11-2 and TRBJ2-5, the full variable domain reads EAGVAQSPRYKIIEKRQSVAFWCNPISGHATLYWYQQILGQGPKLLIQFQNNGVVDDSQLPKDRFSAERLKGVDSTLKIQPAKLEDSAVYLCASSLDGTGQETQYFGPGTRLLVL.

The V and J genes are TRBV10-3 and TRBJ1-1, with no clear D. The ends were cut back, 3 bases at V and 6 bases at J, with 11 bases in the middle. This CDR3 region has 13 residues. In germline, CDR1 is ENHRY, CDR2 SYGVKD. CDR3 sequence (DNA): TGTGCCATCAGTGAAGAGGAGTACTCTGAAGCTTTCTTT. Its translation is CAISEEEYSEAFF.

CDR3 residues: CASSPSGTPDTQYF. The CDR3 DNA is TGTGCCAGCAGCCCATCGGGAACCCCAGATACGCAGTATTTT. The chain carries TRBV11-1 and TRBJ2-3; D is perhaps TRBD2 (5 bases). CDR1 and CDR2 from the germline V gene are SGHAT and FQDESV (reference sequence). CDR3 length: 14 residues. Trimming stripped 5 bases from V and 4 bases from J, with 13 bases between.

V and J are TRBV19 and TRBJ1-4; 10 positions agree with TRBD1. V gave up 5 bases and J gave up 8 bases; unmatched junction bases: 8. The length of the CDR3 is 15 residues. CDR1 and CDR2 (germline): LNHDA, SQIVND (reference sequence). For the CDR3, the DNA is TGTGCCAGTAGTTCATGGGACAGGGGTAACGAAAAACTGTTTTTT. This translates into CASSSWDRGNEKLFF.

J is TRBJ2-7 and V is TRBV28; 13 bases fit TRBD2. CDR3 length: 18 amino acids. Germline lookup yields CDR1 MDHEN and CDR2 SYDVKM. V gave up 2 bases and J gave up 2 bases; unmatched junction bases: 9. In DNA, the CDR3 is TGTGCCAGCAGTTTACCCTGGACTAGCGGGGGTCTTACCTACGAGCAGTACTTC. It is translated as CASSLPWTSGGLTYEQYF.